Presented here are 18 T cell receptor beta chains from one specimen sequenced in a study of T cell repertoires in cytomegalovirus infection. Their recognized antigens are unknown. TCRdb used MiXCR to reprocess the reads, holding one entry per CDR3 protein. The table records 200,000 to 250,000 distinct CDR3 sequences, about 38% of them present only once. This material consisted of CD8+ T cells from cultured PBMCs, taken from culture after CMV antigen stimulation. The receptors here all came from a human donor in good health (CMV status not recorded). Some clones in this sample may be carry-over from other donors' samples.

This clonotype appeared a few times. This sequence joins TRBV28 and TRBJ2-7; 10 bases map to TRBD1. Looked up from germline, CDR1 is MDHEN and CDR2 is SYDVKM. The CDR3 loop spans 16 amino acids. Germline trimming cut 4 bases from V and 4 bases from J; bases unmatched to any gene: 10. The CDR3 DNA reads as TGTGCCAGCAGTTCCCACCAGGAGGGACAGGGGTACGAGCAGTACTTC. Translated: CASSSHQEGQGYEQYF.

The V call is TRBV9, the J call TRBJ2-2; D gene ambiguous. The ends were cut back, 0 bases at V and 1 base at J, with 7 bases in the middle. CDR1 SGDLS and CDR2 YYNGEE come from the germline V gene. This CDR3 has 15 residues. CDR3 sequence reads: CASSVEGQNTGELFF. CDR3 in DNA: TGTGCCAGCAGCGTAGAGGGCCAGAACACCGGGGAGCTGTTTTTT.

The rearrangement joins TRBV11-2 to TRBJ2-1, with TRBD2 matching over 8 bases. The V gene end was trimmed by 1 base and the J gene end by 1 base; junction bases not matched to a gene: 15. The CDR3 spans 20 residues. The V gene's germline CDR1 is SGHAT and CDR2 FQNNGV. The CDR3 is CASSLGGGTLAGPSYNEQFF. Written as DNA, the CDR3 is TGTGCCAGCAGCTTAGGAGGGGGTACCCTAGCGGGTCCTTCCTACAATGAGCAGTTCTTC. The variable domain in full, with the rest retrieved from reference TRBV11-2 and TRBJ2-1, is EAGVAQSPRYKIIEKRQSVAFWCNPISGHATLYWYQQILGQGPKLLIQFQNNGVVDDSQLPKDRFSAERLKGVDSTLKIQPAKLEDSAVYLCASSLGGGTLAGPSYNEQFFGPGTRLTVL.

V is TRBV27 and J is TRBJ2-1; 9 positions agree with TRBD2. Germline-derived CDR1 and CDR2 are MNHEY and SMNVEV (reference sequence). V was pared by 5 bases and J by 1 base, with 3 bases of the junction left unmatched. The CDR3 spans 15 residues. Here the CDR3 DNA reads TGTGCCAGCAGTCGGACTAGCGAATCCTACAATGAGCAGTTCTTC. This gives the protein CASSRTSESYNEQFF.

The rearrangement links TRBV27 to TRBJ2-7, with D perhaps TRBD1 or TRBD2 (5 bases each). Germline CDR1 and CDR2: MNHEY and SMNVEV (reference sequence). This CDR3 has 16 amino acids. V was shortened by 0 bases and J by 3 bases, with 15 bases between the two germline ends. CDR3 coding DNA: TGTGCCAGCAGTTTATCGGTAGGGGACCAAAACTACGAGCAGTACTTC. This translates into CASSLSVGDQNYEQYF.

This rearrangement joins TRBV7-2 to TRBJ1-2; tentatively, D is TRBD1 (5 bases). The CDR3 length is 14 residues. Trimming left V 5 bases short and J 13 bases short, with 23 bases between. Germline CDR1 SGHTA, CDR2 FQGNSA. The CDR3 loop is CASSAIQKGELSTF. In DNA form, the CDR3 reads TGTGCCAGCAGCGCCATTCAGAAAGGGGAACTCTCCACCTTC.

The chain employs TRBV7-6 and TRBJ1-4; D remains ambiguous. The CDR3 length is 16 residues. The ends were cut back, 4 bases at V and 0 bases at J, with 12 bases in the middle. The germline gives CDR1 SGHVS, CDR2 FNYEAQ. CDR3 sequence reads: CASSSTGPATNEKLFF. In DNA form, the CDR3 reads TGTGCCAGCAGCTCTACCGGGCCTGCAACTAATGAAAAACTGTTTTTT.

The chain joins TRBV2 to TRBJ2-1; D may be TRBD2 (6 bases). V was clipped by 7 bases and J by 6 bases, with 13 bases between them. Looked up from germline, CDR1 is SNHLY and CDR2 is FYNNEI. The CDR3 covers 13 residues. This CDR3 is CASTAGRANEQFF. CDR3 in DNA: TGTGCCAGCACTGCGGGACGGGCCAATGAGCAGTTCTTC.

A few counts support this clonotype. The chain joins TRBV7-8 to TRBJ2-1; perhaps TRBD2 as D (5 bases). Germline V gene data show CDR1 as SGHVS and CDR2 as FQNEAQ. The CDR3 runs to 13 residues. Between the trimmed V and J ends, which lost 5 bases and 8 bases, there was a span of 13 bases. The CDR3 spells CASSPRPGDEQFF. Written as DNA, the CDR3 is TGTGCCAGCAGCCCCCGACCCGGGGATGAGCAGTTCTTC. The entire variable domain, with the rest obtained from reference TRBV7-8 and TRBJ2-1, is as follows: GAGVSQSPRYKVAKRGQDVALRCDPISGHVSLFWYQQALGQGPEFLTYFQNEAQLDKSGLPSDRFFAERPEGSVSTLKIQRTQQEDSAVYLCASSPRPGDEQFFGPGTRLTVL.

This clonotype was seen a few times. The rearrangement uses TRBV7-3 and TRBJ2-1; unclear D gene. Germline lookup yields CDR1 SGHTA and CDR2 FQGTGA. V was clipped by 5 bases and J by 7 bases, with 12 bases between them. There are 13 residues in the CDR3. CDR3 DNA: TGTGCCAGCAGCCCTCCGGCCCGGAATGAGCAGTTCTTC. As protein: CASSPPARNEQFF.

The rearrangement links TRBV12-3 or TRBV12-4 to TRBJ1-6; D perhaps matches TRBD1 (6 bases). The CDR3 totals 17 residues. Trimming took 2 bases from V and 11 from J, leaving 22 bases between them. The CDR3 DNA is TGTGCCAGCAGTTTAAGGGGGATTTGGATAGGTTACGCACCCCTCCACTTT. It encodes CASSLRGIWIGYAPLHF.

V is TRBV29-1 and J is TRBJ2-1; D unresolved. Per germline, CDR1 SQVTM and CDR2 ANQGSEA. CDR3 length: 11 residues. V shed 1 base and J shed 7 bases, with 5 bases lying between them. CDR3 sequence: CSVEAQNEQFF. In DNA form, the CDR3 reads TGCAGCGTTGAAGCCCAGAATGAGCAGTTCTTC.

The chain combines TRBV27 with TRBJ2-2; 8 nucleotides agree with TRBD1. The CDR3 is 17 residues long. Losses at the gene ends were 5 bases for V and 1 base for J; bases not matched to a gene: 9. CDR1 MNHEY and CDR2 SMNVEV come from the germline V gene (reference sequence). The CDR3 coding sequence is TGTGCCAGCAGTCCCCCAGGGGGCTCCGTGAACACCGGGGAGCTGTTTTTT. Encoded protein: CASSPPGGSVNTGELFF.

Only a few counts were recorded for this clonotype. The gene calls are TRBV11-2 and TRBJ1-2; no firm D call. The V and J ends lost 2 bases and 5 bases respectively, with 6 bases between them. The CDR3 sequence is 12 residues long. Germline loops: CDR1 SGHAT, CDR2 FQNNGV. In nucleotides, the CDR3 is TGTGCCAGCAGCTTAAACCAGTATGGCTACACCTTC. Translating it yields CASSLNQYGYTF.

This clonotype was detected only a few times. This chain's CDR3 is CAISEAAGHQETQYF. The CDR3 region has the DNA TGTGCCATCAGTGAGGCGGCGGGACACCAAGAGACCCAGTACTTC. The chain has TRBV10-3 and TRBJ2-5; possible D gene TRBD2, 6 bases. The CDR3 is made up of 15 amino acids. V was clipped by 2 bases and J by 0 bases, with 10 bases between them. Germline loops: CDR1 ENHRY, CDR2 SYGVKD.

This clonotype has more than one count but fewer than ten. The chain couples TRBV7-9 to TRBJ2-1, with 9 bases matching TRBD2. This CDR3 has 18 residues. Germline assignment: CDR1 SEHNR and CDR2 FQNEAQ (reference sequence). With 5 bases clipped from V and 9 bases from J, the junction kept 20 bases outside the gene matches. CDR3 nucleotide sequence: TGTGCCAGCAGCCCTCGGGCGGGAGGGCCTTCAAAGATGGGTGAGCAGTTCTTC. It is translated as CASSPRAGGPSKMGEQFF.

The sample holds a few counts of this clonotype. V gene TRBV7-6 combines with J gene TRBJ2-7; D is possibly TRBD1 (6 bases). V was shortened by 7 bases and J by 12 bases, with 16 bases between the two germline ends. Germline values: CDR1 SGHVS, CDR2 FNYEAQ. The CDR3 runs to 11 residues. DNA of the CDR3: TGTGCCAGCACACTCCGGGACAAAGTGTACTTC. It codes for CASTLRDKVYF.

The rearrangement uses TRBV12-3 or TRBV12-4 and TRBJ1-5; tentatively, D is TRBD1 (5 bases). V gave up 7 bases and J gave up 4 bases, with 14 bases separating them. This CDR3 is 14 amino acids long. The CDR3 is CASNLSGVNQPQHF. CDR3 in DNA: TGTGCCAGCAACCTCTCGGGGGTGAATCAGCCCCAGCATTTT.